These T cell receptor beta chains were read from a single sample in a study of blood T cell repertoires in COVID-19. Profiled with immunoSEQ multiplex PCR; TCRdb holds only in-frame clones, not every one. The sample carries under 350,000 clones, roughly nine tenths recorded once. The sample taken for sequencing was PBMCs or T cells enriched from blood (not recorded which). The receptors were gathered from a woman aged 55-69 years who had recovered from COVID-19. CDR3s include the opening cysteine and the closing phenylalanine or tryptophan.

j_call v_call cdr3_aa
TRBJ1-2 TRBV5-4 CASSDPGQGVNYGYTF
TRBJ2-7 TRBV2 CASRAGLAGISEQYF
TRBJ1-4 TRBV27 CASSPLGDYSEKLFF
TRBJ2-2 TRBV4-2 CASSQDWLAGFTGELFF
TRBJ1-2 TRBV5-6 CASSLVGTAGYTF
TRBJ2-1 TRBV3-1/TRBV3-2 CASSRQTGNEQFF
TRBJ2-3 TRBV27 CASSFRGPSSVSDTQYF
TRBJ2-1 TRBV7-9 CASSVRGSSYNEQFF
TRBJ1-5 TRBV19 CASSMAVQPQHF
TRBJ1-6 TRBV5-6 CASSLQQLRSSYNSPLHF
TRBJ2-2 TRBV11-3 CASSFSAGLNTGELFF
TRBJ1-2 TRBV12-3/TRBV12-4 CASSYYREEGYTF
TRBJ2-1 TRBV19 CASSIRGLAGAMSYNEQFF
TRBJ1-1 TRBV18 CASMRGSPLREAFF
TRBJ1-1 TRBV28 CASRFSGGLTDTEAFF
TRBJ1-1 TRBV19 CASSIRKGQSNTEAFF
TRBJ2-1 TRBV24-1 CATSDLPGQGPYNEQFF
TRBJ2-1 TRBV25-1 CASSESGEQFF
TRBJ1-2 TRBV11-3 CASSLGQGDYGYTF
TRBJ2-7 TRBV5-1 CASTDKTSGNYEQYF
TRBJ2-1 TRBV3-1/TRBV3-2 CASSPRGGANEQFF
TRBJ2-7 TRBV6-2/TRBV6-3 CASSYHQPGDYEQYF
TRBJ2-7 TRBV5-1 CASSPRGLAVYEQYF
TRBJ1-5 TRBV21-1 CASSNGTGQQPQHF